Listed here are 5 T cell receptor beta chains from one sample, sequenced in a study of monozygotic twins with inflammatory bowel disease. TCRdb reanalyzed the 5' RACE reads, giving one entry per CDR3 protein sequence and no DNA. This sample lists approximately 150,000 distinct CDR3 sequences; its ten largest clones have roughly 2.4%. Specimen: blood. These receptor sequences come from a human donor with ulcerative colitis or Crohn's disease, or a healthy co-twin of an affected twin (not recorded which).

The chain has TRBV27 and TRBJ2-5. Germline CDR1 MNHEY, CDR2 SMNVEV (reference sequence). The CDR3 extends over 14 amino acids. The CDR3 protein is CASSLSVGVETQYF.

The chain joins TRBV5-1 to TRBJ2-3; TCRdb reports TRBD2, a call that lacks DNA to check it against. Per the germline V gene, CDR1 is SGHRS and CDR2 is YFSETQ. The CDR3 runs 15 residues. This CDR3 reads CASSLSGDFPDTQYF. The full variable domain, completed using reference TRBV5-1 and TRBJ2-3, is KAGVTQTPRYLIKTRGQQVTLSCSPISGHRSVSWYQQTPGQGLQFLFEYFSETQRNKGNFPGRFSGRQFSNSRSEMNVSTLELGDSALYLCASSLSGDFPDTQYFGPGTRLTVL.

The CDR3 reads CASSLGGVATNEKLFF. This chain joins TRBV5-1 and TRBJ1-4. The CDR3 contains 16 residues. CDR1 is SGHRS and CDR2 is YFSETQ in the germline V gene.

The chain carries TRBV7-2 and TRBJ2-7; TCRdb gives TRBD2 as the D gene, but with no DNA this cannot be confirmed. The CDR3 length is 18 residues. Germline values: CDR1 SGHTA, CDR2 FQGNSA. The CDR3 sequence: CASSLAYLATGDSNEQYF.

The chain couples TRBV6-1 to TRBJ2-7; the D call from TCRdb, TRBD1, cannot be confirmed without DNA. The CDR3 extends over 14 amino acids. Germline lookup yields CDR1 MNHNS and CDR2 SASEGT. CDR3 region: CASSEIGTTYEQYF.